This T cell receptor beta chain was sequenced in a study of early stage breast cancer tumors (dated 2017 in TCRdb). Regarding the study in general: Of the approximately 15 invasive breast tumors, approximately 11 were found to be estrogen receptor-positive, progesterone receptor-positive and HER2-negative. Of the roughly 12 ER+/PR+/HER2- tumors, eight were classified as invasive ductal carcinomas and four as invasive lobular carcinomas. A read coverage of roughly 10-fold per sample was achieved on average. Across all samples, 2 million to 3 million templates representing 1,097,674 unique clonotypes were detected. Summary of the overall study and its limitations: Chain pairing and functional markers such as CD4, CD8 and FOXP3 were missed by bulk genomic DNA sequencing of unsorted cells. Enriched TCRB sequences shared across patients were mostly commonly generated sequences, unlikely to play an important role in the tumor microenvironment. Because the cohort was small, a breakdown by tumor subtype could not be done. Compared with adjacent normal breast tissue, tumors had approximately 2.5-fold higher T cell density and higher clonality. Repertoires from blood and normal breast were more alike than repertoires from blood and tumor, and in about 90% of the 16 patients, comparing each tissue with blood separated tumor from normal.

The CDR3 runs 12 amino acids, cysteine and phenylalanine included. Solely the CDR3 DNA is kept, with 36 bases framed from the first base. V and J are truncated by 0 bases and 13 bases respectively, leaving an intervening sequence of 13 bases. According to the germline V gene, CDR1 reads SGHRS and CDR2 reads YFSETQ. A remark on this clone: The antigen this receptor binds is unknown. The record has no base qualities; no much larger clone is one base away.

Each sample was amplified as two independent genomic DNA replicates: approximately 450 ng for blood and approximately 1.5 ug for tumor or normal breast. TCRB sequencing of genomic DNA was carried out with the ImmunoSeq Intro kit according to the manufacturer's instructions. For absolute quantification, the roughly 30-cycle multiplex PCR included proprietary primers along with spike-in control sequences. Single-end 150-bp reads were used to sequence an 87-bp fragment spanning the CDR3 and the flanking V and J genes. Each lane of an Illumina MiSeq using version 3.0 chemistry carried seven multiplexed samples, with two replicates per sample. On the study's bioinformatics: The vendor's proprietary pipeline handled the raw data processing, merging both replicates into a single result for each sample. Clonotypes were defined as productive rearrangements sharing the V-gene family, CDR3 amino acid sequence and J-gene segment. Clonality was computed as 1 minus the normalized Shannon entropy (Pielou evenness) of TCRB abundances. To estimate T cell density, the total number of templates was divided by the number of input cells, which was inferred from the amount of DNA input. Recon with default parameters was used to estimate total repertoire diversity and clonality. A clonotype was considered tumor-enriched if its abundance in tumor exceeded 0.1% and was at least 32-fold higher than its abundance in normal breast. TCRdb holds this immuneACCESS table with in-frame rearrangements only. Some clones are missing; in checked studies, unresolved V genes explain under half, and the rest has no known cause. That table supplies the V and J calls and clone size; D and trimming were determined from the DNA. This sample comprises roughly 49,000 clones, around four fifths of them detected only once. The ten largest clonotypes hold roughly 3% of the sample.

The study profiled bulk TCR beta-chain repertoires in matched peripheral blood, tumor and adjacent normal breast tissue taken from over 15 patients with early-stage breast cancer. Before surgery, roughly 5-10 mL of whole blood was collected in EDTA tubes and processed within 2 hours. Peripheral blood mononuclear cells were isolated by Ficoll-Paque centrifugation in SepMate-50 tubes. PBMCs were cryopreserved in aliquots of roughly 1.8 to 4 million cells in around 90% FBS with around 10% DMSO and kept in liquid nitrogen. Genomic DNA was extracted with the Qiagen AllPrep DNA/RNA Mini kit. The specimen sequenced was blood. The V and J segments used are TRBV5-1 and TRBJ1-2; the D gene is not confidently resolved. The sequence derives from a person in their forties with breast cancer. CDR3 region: CASSLGRLGGTF. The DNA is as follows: TGCGCCAGCAGCTTGGGCAGGTTGGGAGGCACCTTC.